This is a list of T cell receptor beta chains from one sample in a study of spatial heterogeneity in lung cancer. TCRdb called the 5' RACE reads again in MiXCR, with one record for every CDR3 protein. The sample gives 1,500 to 2,000 distinct CDR3 sequences, 16% of which show up once; 25% to 30% is in the top ten. The sample in question was lung tumor tissue, obtained at surgery. Receptor source: a female donor with early-stage non-small cell lung cancer. CDR3s include the opening cysteine and the closing phenylalanine or tryptophan. A D gene is named only where the DNA matches it firmly. Rows may omit the clone size; those that give it use once, few, many or a size class.

NA	TRBV6-2/TRBV6-3	NA	14	TRBJ2-2	CASSYGGHTGELFF	TGTGCCAGCAGTTACGGGGGGCACACCGGGGAGCTGTTTTTT
TRBD2	TRBV19	large	14	TRBJ2-1	CASGLAGIYNEQFF	TGTGCCAGTGGACTAGCGGGGATCTACAATGAGCAGTTCTTC
NA	TRBV11-2	NA	14	TRBJ1-2	CASSLGSQRRGYTF	TGTGCCAGCAGCTTGGGAAGCCAAAGGCGCGGCTACACCTTC
TRBD2	TRBV5-4	medium-sized	17	TRBJ2-5	CASSLGPLAGGRETQYF	TGTGCCAGCAGCTTGGGGCCTCTAGCGGGGGGGCGAGAGACCCAGTACTTC
NA	TRBV7-2	few	14	TRBJ2-5	CASSLGRSRETQYF	TGTGCCAGCAGCTTGGGAAGATCTCGGGAGACCCAGTACTTC
NA	TRBV11-3	few	16	TRBJ2-1	CASSLEGTGVDNEQFF	TGTGCCAGCAGCTTAGAGGGGACCGGCGTGGACAATGAGCAGTTCTTC
TRBD1	TRBV10-3	medium-sized	14	TRBJ1-2	CAIKQGALGYGYTF	TGTGCCATCAAACAGGGGGCGCTTGGCTATGGCTACACCTTC
NA	TRBV6-6	NA	12	TRBJ1-6	CAIATVNSPLHF	TGTGCCATCGCGACGGTTAATTCACCCCTCCACTTT
TRBD1	TRBV2	many	14	TRBJ2-7	CASNTGTGPYEQYF	TGTGCCAGCAACACCGGGACAGGGCCTTACGAGCAGTACTTC
NA	TRBV29-1	NA	14	TRBJ1-1	CSVEPKRGGTEAFF	TGCAGCGTTGAGCCCAAAAGGGGGGGTACTGAAGCTTTCTTT
TRBD2	TRBV4-2	few	16	TRBJ2-4	CASSQDRSGGKNIQYF	TGTGCCAGCAGCCAAGATCGAAGCGGGGGTAAAAACATTCAGTACTTC
NA	TRBV12-3/TRBV12-4	NA	16	TRBJ2-5	CASSFARTAGEETQYF	TGTGCCAGCAGTTTTGCCCGGACAGCAGGGGAAGAGACCCAGTACTTC
NA	TRBV11-1	NA	15	TRBJ2-5	CASAVRDPFQETQYF	TGTGCCAGCGCCGTAAGGGACCCCTTCCAAGAGACCCAGTACTTC
TRBD2	TRBV4-3	medium-sized	15	TRBJ2-1	CASSQAGGSWDEQFF	TGCGCCAGCAGCCAAGCGGGGGGGAGTTGGGATGAGCAGTTCTTC
TRBD2	TRBV5-5	large	15	TRBJ2-1	CASIRGVGSYNEQFF	TGTGCCAGCATCCGGGGGGTCGGCTCCTACAATGAGCAGTTCTTC
NA	TRBV15	NA	13	TRBJ2-1	CATSPRSADEQFF	TGTGCCACCAGCCCCAGGTCAGCTGATGAGCAGTTCTTC
TRBD2	TRBV4-3	NA	15	TRBJ2-1	CASSPGTSVYNEQFF	TGCGCCAGCAGCCCCGGGACTAGCGTTTACAATGAGCAGTTCTTC